This T cell receptor beta chain is from a study of CD8 T cells in ankylosing spondylitis. This clonotype was recorded a few times. Its antigen is unidentified. The ends lost 2 bases at V and 5 bases at J; junction bases unmatched: 11. The germline V gene has CDR1 SGHAT and CDR2 FQNNGV. This CDR3 region has 16 residues. TCRdb re-analysed the 5' RACE reads in MiXCR, keeping a single row per CDR3 protein. The table lists under 950,000 distinct CDR3 sequences, about 20% of them singletons, with about 20% in the top ten. Study conclusions and caveats: It appeared that ankylosing spondylitis blood was characterized by a TCR beta motif of roughly 8 highly homologous variants.

The sequenced material came from blood, either unsorted or a sorted T cell fraction (not recorded which). The gene calls are TRBV11-2 and TRBJ2-5; 7 nucleotides line up with TRBD1. This sequence was found in a male donor with ankylosing spondylitis. The chain's CDR3 is CASSLQGVDPRETQYF. The CDR3 bases are TGTGCCAGCAGCTTACAGGGGGTTGATCCCCGGGAGACCCAGTACTTC.